These 10 T cell receptor beta chains were sequenced from one sample in a study of T cells after yellow fever vaccination. TCRdb analysed the 5' RACE reads with MiXCR anew, one entry per CDR3 protein. The table includes 340,000 or so distinct CDR3 sequences, approximately 12% detected once. Sequencing used CD4+ T cells sorted from PBMCs, obtained 15 days after the yellow fever booster vaccination. The receptors were sampled from a man between 18 and 29 years old who received the YFV17D yellow fever vaccine.

This clonotype appeared a few times. The V and J genes are TRBV29-1 and TRBJ2-3; D is perhaps TRBD2 (5 bases). There are 12 residues in the CDR3. Trimming removed 5 bases at V and 0 bases at J, with 6 bases between. Germline V CDR1 and CDR2: SQVTM, ANQGSEA. The CDR3: CSVSGSTDTQYF. The CDR3 DNA follows: TGCAGCGTTAGCGGTAGCACAGATACGCAGTATTTT.

This clonotype was seen only a few times. The rearrangement joins TRBV7-3 to TRBJ1-5; possible D gene TRBD1, 5 bases. CDR1 and CDR2 from the germline V gene are SGHTA and FQGTGA. Trimming took 5 bases from V and 0 from J, leaving 14 bases between them. The CDR3 totals 16 residues. This chain's CDR3 is CASSPGGRSSNQPQHF. CDR3 DNA sequence: TGTGCCAGCAGCCCGGGGGGACGGTCTAGCAATCAGCCCCAGCATTTT. Together with reference TRBV7-3 and TRBJ1-5, the CDR3 gives the full variable domain: GAGVSQTPSNKVTEKGKYVELRCDPISGHTALYWYRQSLGQGPEFLIYFQGTGAADDSGLPNDRFFAVRPEGSVSTLKIQRTERGDSAVYLCASSPGGRSSNQPQHFGDGTRLSIL.

The chain carries TRBV7-2 and TRBJ2-3; D call uncertain. The germline V gene encodes CDR1 SGHTA and CDR2 FQGNSA. The CDR3 has 13 residues. The V and J ends lost 7 bases and 4 bases respectively, with 12 bases between them. The CDR3 loop reads CASKDYLPDTQYF. For the CDR3, the DNA is TGTGCCAGCAAGGATTACCTTCCAGATACGCAGTATTTT.

The rearrangement links TRBV6-5 to TRBJ1-2; 10 positions agree with TRBD1. There are 15 residues in the CDR3. With V trimmed by 7 bases and J by 4 bases, 9 bases remained unmatched. Germline-derived CDR1 and CDR2 are MNHEY and SVGAGI. In DNA, the CDR3 is TGTGCCAGCAACATCAGAGGGGACAGGGGCTATGGCTACACCTTC. Its protein is CASNIRGDRGYGYTF.

This clonotype was seen at least ten times. The chain links TRBV5-1 to TRBJ2-1, with 14 bases fitting TRBD2. J was trimmed by 4 bases and V by 5 bases; bases with no gene match: 2. Germline assignment: CDR1 SGHRS and CDR2 YFSETQ. The CDR3 is 15 amino acids. CDR3 region: CASRRLAGGYNEQFF. The CDR3 nucleotides are TGCGCCAGCAGGCGACTAGCGGGGGGGTACAATGAGCAGTTCTTC.

This clonotype was seen a handful of times. For the CDR3, the DNA is TGTGCCAGCAGTTTGCATCGCAATCAGCCCCAGCATTTT. Translated: CASSLHRNQPQHF. This rearrangement joins TRBV12-3 or TRBV12-4 to TRBJ1-5, with D unclear. The CDR3 is 13 amino acids. V was clipped by 3 bases and J by 2 bases, with 5 bases between them.

This chain connects TRBV4-3 to TRBJ2-3, with a possible D match to TRBD2 (5 bases). V shed 3 bases and J shed 4 bases, with 14 bases lying between them. The CDR3 extends over 15 amino acids. Germline CDR1 and CDR2: LGHNA and YSLEER. This CDR3 reads CASSHRGNSADTQYF. The CDR3 region has the DNA TGCGCCAGCAGCCACAGAGGGAATTCGGCAGATACGCAGTATTTT.

The chain uses TRBV5-1 and TRBJ2-3; 15 nucleotides line up with TRBD2. Germline-derived CDR1 and CDR2 are SGHRS and YFSETQ. V trimming: 4 bases; J trimming: 6 bases; junction bases outside the gene matches: 9. The CDR3 has 17 residues. The chain's CDR3 is CASSPRTSGGAIDTQYF. CDR3 nucleotide sequence: TGCGCCAGCAGCCCACGGACTAGCGGGGGGGCCATCGATACGCAGTATTTT.

In this sample, this clonotype turned up a few times. The chain carries TRBV18 and TRBJ2-3; 7 bases fit TRBD1. Per the germline V gene, CDR1 is KGHSH and CDR2 is LQKENI. V trimming: 5 bases; J trimming: 0 bases; junction bases outside the gene matches: 5. The CDR3 spans 15 residues. CDR3 amino acids: CASSGRQGSTDTQYF. The DNA of the CDR3 is TGTGCCAGCTCAGGAAGACAGGGAAGCACAGATACGCAGTATTTT.

This clonotype was seen only a few times. The chain is built from TRBV3-1 and TRBJ1-2; 12 positions match TRBD1. Germline V gene sequence: CDR1 LGHDT, CDR2 YNNKEL (reference sequence). The V and J ends lost 4 bases and 6 bases, in that order; junction bases with no gene match: 6. The CDR3 sequence is 15 residues long. This CDR3 is CASSPGTGGVHGYTF. CDR3 DNA sequence: TGTGCCAGCAGCCCCGGGACAGGGGGCGTTCATGGCTACACCTTC. Full variable domain (rest looked up from reference TRBV3-1 and TRBJ1-2): DTAVSQTPKYLVTQMGNDKSIKCEQNLGHDTMYWYKQDSKKFLKIMFSYNNKELIINETVPNRFSPKSPDKAHLNLHINSLELGDSAVYFCASSPGTGGVHGYTFGSGTRLTVV.